This entry lists 8 T cell receptor beta chains sequenced from one sample in a study of blood T cell repertoires in COVID-19. Measured with immunoSEQ multiplex PCR; TCRdb has only the in-frame clones, and not every one. The table includes 200,000 to 250,000 clones, roughly 80% detected once. The sequenced sample consisted of PBMCs or T cells enriched from blood (not recorded which). These receptors were taken from a woman aged 40 to 50 with acute COVID-19.

The chain links TRBV30 to TRBJ2-7; 10 positions match TRBD2. The CDR3 is 13 amino acids. Trimming at V came to 2 bases and at J to 3 bases, leaving 1 base not matched to a gene. Germline loops: CDR1 GTSNPN, CDR2 SVGIG (reference sequence). The CDR3 region has the DNA TGTGCCTGGAGTCCTAGCGGGAGCTACGAGCAGTACTTC. Its protein is CAWSPSGSYEQYF.

V is TRBV12-3 or TRBV12-4 and J is TRBJ2-7; maybe TRBD1 (6 bases). There are 11 residues in the CDR3. V gave up 2 bases and J gave up 12 bases, with 11 bases separating them. CDR3 bases: TGTGCCAGCAGTTTAAACAGGGTCCTGTACTTC. Translated: CASSLNRVLYF.

The rearrangement links TRBV7-3 to TRBJ2-2; 15 bases match TRBD2. The V segment lost 2 bases and the J segment 3 bases; nucleotides outside the gene matches: 10. CDR1 and CDR2 from the germline V gene are SGHTA and FQGTGA. This CDR3 has 20 amino acids. In DNA, the CDR3 is TGTGCCAGCAGCTTACCACTCGGGACTAGCGGGAGGAGGTACACCGGGGAGCTGTTTTTT. Protein: CASSLPLGTSGRRYTGELFF.

The chain carries TRBV10-3 and TRBJ2-1; D possibly corresponds to TRBD1 (6 bases). This CDR3 is 13 amino acids long. Trimming removed 3 bases at V and 9 bases at J, with 12 bases between. Germline V gene sequence: CDR1 ENHRY, CDR2 SYGVKD. The CDR3 region has the DNA TGTGCCATCAGTGACCGGGACACGGTTGAGCAGTTCTTC. Protein sequence: CAISDRDTVEQFF.

This chain links TRBV5-1 with TRBJ2-7; 8 bases align to TRBD1. The V gene's germline CDR1 is SGHRS and CDR2 YFSETQ. The length of the CDR3 is 16 residues. The J segment lost 1 base and the V segment lost 3 bases, leaving 9 bases of the junction unmatched. In nucleotides, the CDR3 is TGCGCCAGCAGCTCCTCGACAGGGGTAAAATCCTACGAGCAGTACTTC. Translated, it gives CASSSSTGVKSYEQYF.

The chain combines TRBV15 with TRBJ2-3; D might be TRBD1 (5 bases). Trimming pared 0 bases from V and 1 base from J, leaving 11 bases between. Germline lookup yields CDR1 LNHNV and CDR2 YYDKDF (reference sequence). This CDR3 is built from 16 residues. CDR3: CATSRDIQGGTDTQYF. The CDR3 DNA reads as TGTGCCACCAGCAGAGATATTCAGGGTGGCACAGATACGCAGTATTTT.

The V and J genes are TRBV29-1 and TRBJ1-1, with D unclear. Germline V gives CDR1 SQVTM, CDR2 ANQGSEA. The CDR3 loop spans 10 amino acids. V was trimmed by 7 bases and J by 0 bases, leaving 3 bases between them. CDR3 in DNA: TGCAGCGCTATGAACACTGAAGCTTTCTTT. It yields the protein CSAMNTEAFF.

This rearrangement joins TRBV4-3 to TRBJ1-1, with 7 bases that match TRBD1. With 4 bases clipped from V and 0 bases from J, the junction kept 8 bases outside the gene matches. Germline CDR1 LGHNA, CDR2 YSLEER. The CDR3 totals 16 residues. CDR3 loop: CASSPTTGSLNTEAFF. DNA of the CDR3: TGCGCCAGCAGCCCTACGACAGGGTCGCTGAACACTGAAGCTTTCTTT.